These 7 T cell receptor beta chains originate from one sample sequenced in a study of CD8+ T cells in alopecia areata. Isolated RNA was reverse transcribed into cDNA used as the sequencing template. Clones were read by immunoSEQ multiplex PCR, and TCRdb kept only the in-frame ones, dropping some. Of about 250,000 clones listed, around 64% were seen once; the top ten hold around 0.92%. Specified treatment: oral pan-JAK inhibitor, 5-10 mg twice daily. The sequencing used CD4+ T cells sorted from blood, collected at week 52, from a patient treated with tofacitinib. All receptors come from a human donor with alopecia areata.

The chain employs TRBV30 and TRBJ1-2; D gene uncertain. Germline loops: CDR1 GTSNPN, CDR2 SVGIG (reference sequence). The V and J ends lost 4 bases and 5 bases respectively, with 14 bases between them. The CDR3 length is 13 residues. CDR3: CAWTTRTDYGYTF. In DNA, the CDR3 is TGTGCCTGGACCACAAGGACGGATTATGGCTACACCTTC.

This clone came up once. V usage is TRBV23-1 and J usage is TRBJ2-7; 8 bases align to TRBD1. TRBV23-1 carries the ORF label, with uncertain function. The CDR3 spans 16 residues. The J segment lost 0 bases and the V segment lost 3 bases, leaving 7 bases of the junction unmatched. The CDR3 region is CASSHDGTGYSYEQYF. CDR3 DNA sequence: TGCGCCAGCAGTCACGACGGGACAGGCTACTCCTACGAGCAGTACTTC.

This clone showed up just once. The rearrangement uses TRBV29-1 and TRBJ1-2; D is perhaps TRBD1 (6 bases). Germline-derived CDR1 and CDR2 are SQVTM and ANQGSEA. This CDR3 spans 12 amino acids. Trimming pared 6 bases from V and 6 bases from J, leaving 14 bases between. The CDR3 sequence is CSVAPGADGYTF. In DNA, the CDR3 is TGCAGCGTCGCTCCGGGGGCGGATGGCTACACCTTC.

The chain has TRBV27 and TRBJ2-1, with D unresolved. Germline assignment: CDR1 MNHEY and CDR2 SMNVEV (reference sequence). This CDR3 comprises 12 residues. V was clipped by 6 bases and J by 9 bases, with 12 bases between them. DNA for the CDR3: TGTGCCAGCAGGACCGATTGGGGTGAGCAGTTCTTC. It yields the protein CASRTDWGEQFF.

This sequence joins TRBV5-6 and TRBJ2-7, with 7 nucleotides matching TRBD2. V lost 4 bases, J lost 6 bases, and 4 bases stayed unmatched. The CDR3 runs 12 residues. CDR1 and CDR2 (germline): SGHDT, YYEEEE. The DNA for the CDR3 is TGTGCCAGCAGCCCCGGGAGGTCCGAGCAGTACTTC. Translated: CASSPGRSEQYF.

In this sample, this clone turned up a few times. The V gene is TRBV4-3, the J gene TRBJ1-3; the D gene is possibly TRBD1 (6 bases). The CDR3 runs to 16 residues. Trimming shortened V by 1 base and J by 0 bases, and 10 bases separated the two germline ends. CDR1 is LGHNA and CDR2 is YSLEER in the germline V gene. The CDR3 DNA sequence: TGCGCCAGCAGCCAAGCAGGGACAAACTCTGGAAACACCATATATTTT. Amino acid sequence: CASSQAGTNSGNTIYF.

In the case of this clone: This sample includes further DNA sequences coding for the same CDR3. The chain joins TRBV29-1 to TRBJ2-3; D gene ambiguous. This CDR3 is 10 amino acids long. Trimming took 7 bases from V and 1 from J, leaving 3 bases between them. Germline CDR1 SQVTM, CDR2 ANQGSEA. The CDR3 region has the DNA TGCAGCGGAGGCACAGATACGCAGTATTTT. As protein: CSGGTDTQYF.